The source of this T cell receptor (beta chain) is a study of cytomegalovirus exposure and HLA in healthy donors. Study-wide results and caveats: In vitro assays verified that a few CMV-associated chains recognized CMV antigens specifically. Researchers catalogued 150 or so TCR beta chains as cytomegalovirus-associated.

The study drew the donors from its approximately 120-subject validation cohort, separate from the 666-subject first cohort. Using immunoSEQ multiplex PCR, the repertoire was profiled, and TCRdb retains in-frame clones only, with some absent. The data contain about 64,000 clones, approximately 90% of them singletons. There are 12 residues in the CDR3. This clone was found a few times. The antigen remains unidentified. Sequences were obtained from PBMCs. The rearrangement links TRBV21-1 to TRBJ1-5. TRBV21-1 is a pseudogene. The origin of this receptor is a woman younger than 35 in good health and CMV-seronegative. The CDR3 bases are TGTGCCAGCAGCAAAGATGCGCAGCCCCAGCATTTT. Its translation is CASSKDAQPQHF.